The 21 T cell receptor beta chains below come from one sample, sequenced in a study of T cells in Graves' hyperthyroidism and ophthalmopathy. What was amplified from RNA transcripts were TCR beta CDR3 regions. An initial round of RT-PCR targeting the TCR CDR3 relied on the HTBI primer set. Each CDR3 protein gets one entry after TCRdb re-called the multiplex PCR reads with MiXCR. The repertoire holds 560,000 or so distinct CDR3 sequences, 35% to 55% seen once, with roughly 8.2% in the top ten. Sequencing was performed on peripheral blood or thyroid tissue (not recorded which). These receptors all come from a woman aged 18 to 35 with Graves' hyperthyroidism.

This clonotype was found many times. The CDR3 nucleotides read TGCGCCAGCAGCCTAACCGTACCCGAGACCCAGTACTTC. This sequence encodes CASSLTVPETQYF. The chain has TRBV4-1 and TRBJ2-5; D remains ambiguous. The CDR3 totals 13 residues. V lost 4 bases and J 5 bases, leaving 11 bases between the germline ends. CDR1 MGHRA and CDR2 YSYEKL come from the germline V gene.

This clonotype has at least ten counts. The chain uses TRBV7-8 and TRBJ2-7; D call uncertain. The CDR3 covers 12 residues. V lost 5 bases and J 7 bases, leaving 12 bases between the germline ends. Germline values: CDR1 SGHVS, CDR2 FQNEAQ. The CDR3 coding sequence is TGTGCCAGCAGCCTGATACCTTTGGAGCAGTACTTC. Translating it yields CASSLIPLEQYF.

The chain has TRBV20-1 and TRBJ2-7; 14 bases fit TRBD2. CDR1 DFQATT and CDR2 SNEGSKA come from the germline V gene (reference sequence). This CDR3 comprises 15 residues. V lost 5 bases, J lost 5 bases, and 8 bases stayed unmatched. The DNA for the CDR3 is TGCAGTGCTCGGAACAGGACTAGCGGGAGGCACGAGCAGTACTTC. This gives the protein CSARNRTSGRHEQYF.

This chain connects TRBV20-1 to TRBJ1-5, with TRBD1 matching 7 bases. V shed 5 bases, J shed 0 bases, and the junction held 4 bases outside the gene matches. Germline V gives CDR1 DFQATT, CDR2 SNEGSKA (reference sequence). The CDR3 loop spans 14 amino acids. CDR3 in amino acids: CSASGQHSNQPQHF. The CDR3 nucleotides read TGCAGTGCTTCGGGACAGCATAGCAATCAGCCCCAGCATTTT.

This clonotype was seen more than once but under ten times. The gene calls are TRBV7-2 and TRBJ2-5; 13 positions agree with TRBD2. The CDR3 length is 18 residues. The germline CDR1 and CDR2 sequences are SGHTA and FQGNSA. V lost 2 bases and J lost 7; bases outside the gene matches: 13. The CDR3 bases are TGTGCCAGCAGCTTATTCGGACTAGCGGGAGTAGCAAGAGCGACCCAGTACTTC. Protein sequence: CASSLFGLAGVARATQYF.

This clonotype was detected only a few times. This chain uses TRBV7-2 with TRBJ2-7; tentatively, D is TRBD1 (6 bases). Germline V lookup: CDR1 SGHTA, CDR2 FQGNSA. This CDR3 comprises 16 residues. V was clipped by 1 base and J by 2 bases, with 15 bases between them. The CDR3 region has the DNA TGTGCCAGCAGCTTAGGTCTGGGGGCAGGACCCTACGAGCAGTACTTC. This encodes CASSLGLGAGPYEQYF.

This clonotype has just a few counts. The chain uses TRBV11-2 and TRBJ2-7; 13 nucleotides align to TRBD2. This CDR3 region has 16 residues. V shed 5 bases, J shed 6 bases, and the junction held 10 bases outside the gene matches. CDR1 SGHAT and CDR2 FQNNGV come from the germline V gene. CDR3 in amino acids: CASSRELAGGPIEQYF. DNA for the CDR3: TGTGCCAGCAGCCGAGAACTAGCGGGAGGGCCGATCGAGCAGTACTTC.

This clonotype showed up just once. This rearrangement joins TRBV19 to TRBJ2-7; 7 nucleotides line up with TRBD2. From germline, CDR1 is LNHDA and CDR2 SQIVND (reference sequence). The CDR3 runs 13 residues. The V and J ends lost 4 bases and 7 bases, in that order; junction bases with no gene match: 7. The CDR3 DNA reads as TGTGCCAGTAGTAACAGCGGGACGGGAGAGCAGTACTTC. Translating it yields CASSNSGTGEQYF.

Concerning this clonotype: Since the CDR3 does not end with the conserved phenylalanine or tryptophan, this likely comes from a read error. CDR3 in DNA: TGTGCCAGCAGTCCCAGCGGGTCGGCCACTGAAGCTTTCCTT. Its protein product is CASSPSGSATEAFL. The chain links TRBV6-1 to TRBJ1-1; D unclear. Deletions cut 5 bases from V and 4 bases from J, with 14 bases between. Germline loops: CDR1 MNHNS, CDR2 SASEGT. The length of the CDR3 is 14 residues.

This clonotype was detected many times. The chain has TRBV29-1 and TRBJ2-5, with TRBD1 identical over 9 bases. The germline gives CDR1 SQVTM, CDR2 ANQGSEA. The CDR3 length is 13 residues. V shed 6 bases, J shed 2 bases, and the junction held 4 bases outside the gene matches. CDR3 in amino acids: CSVNRGPQETQYF. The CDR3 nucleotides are TGCAGCGTAAACAGGGGGCCACAAGAGACCCAGTACTTC.

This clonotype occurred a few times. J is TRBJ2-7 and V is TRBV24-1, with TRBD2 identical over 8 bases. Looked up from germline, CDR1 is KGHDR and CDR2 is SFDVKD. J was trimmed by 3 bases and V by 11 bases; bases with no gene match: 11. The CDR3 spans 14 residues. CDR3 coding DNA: TGTGCCAGCAGCGCTACTAGCGGAAACTACGAGCAGTACTTC. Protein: CASSATSGNYEQYF.

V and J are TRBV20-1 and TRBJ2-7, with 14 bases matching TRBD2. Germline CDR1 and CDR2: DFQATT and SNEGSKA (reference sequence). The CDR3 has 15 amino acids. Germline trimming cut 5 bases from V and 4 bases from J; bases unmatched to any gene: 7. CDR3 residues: CSAVGTSGSRYEQYF. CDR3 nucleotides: TGCAGTGCTGTTGGGACTAGCGGGAGTAGATACGAGCAGTACTTC.

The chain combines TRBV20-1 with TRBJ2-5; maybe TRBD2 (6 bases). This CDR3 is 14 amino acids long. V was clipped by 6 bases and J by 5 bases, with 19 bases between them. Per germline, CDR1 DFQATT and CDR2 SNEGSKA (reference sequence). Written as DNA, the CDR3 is TGCAGTGCCGGGACTCTTGAGGAGTCGGAGACCCAGTACTTC. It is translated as CSAGTLEESETQYF.

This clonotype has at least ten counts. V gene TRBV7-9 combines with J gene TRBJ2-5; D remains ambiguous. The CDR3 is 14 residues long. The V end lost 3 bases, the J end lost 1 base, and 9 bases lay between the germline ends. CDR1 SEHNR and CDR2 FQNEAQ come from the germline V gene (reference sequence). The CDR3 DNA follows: TGTGCCAGCAGCTTCTCTGGGCTCCAAGAGACCCAGTACTTC. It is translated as CASSFSGLQETQYF.

CDR3 sequence: CASSAGDNSPLHF. For the CDR3, the DNA is TGTGCCAGCAGTGCAGGGGACAATTCACCCCTCCACTTT. This sequence joins TRBV25-1 and TRBJ1-6; D possibly corresponds to TRBD1 (6 bases). CDR3 length equals 13 residues. Germline V CDR1 and CDR2: MGHDK, SYGVNS. Trimming cost V 4 bases and J 7 bases, with 8 bases left between them.

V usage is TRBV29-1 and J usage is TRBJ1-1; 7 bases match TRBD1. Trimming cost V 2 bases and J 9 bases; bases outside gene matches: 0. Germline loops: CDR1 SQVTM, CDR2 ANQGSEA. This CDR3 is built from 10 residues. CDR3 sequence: CSVERGQAFF. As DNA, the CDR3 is TGCAGCGTTGAAAGGGGGCAAGCTTTCTTT.

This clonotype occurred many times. CDR3 DNA sequence: TGTGCCAGCAGCGTAGACCCGGGACCCCTCCACTTT. Protein product: CASSVDPGPLHF. The V and J genes are TRBV9 and TRBJ1-6; unclear D gene. CDR1 SGDLS and CDR2 YYNGEE come from the germline V gene. The CDR3 is made up of 12 amino acids. Between the trimmed V and J ends, which lost 0 bases and 12 bases, there was a span of 7 bases.

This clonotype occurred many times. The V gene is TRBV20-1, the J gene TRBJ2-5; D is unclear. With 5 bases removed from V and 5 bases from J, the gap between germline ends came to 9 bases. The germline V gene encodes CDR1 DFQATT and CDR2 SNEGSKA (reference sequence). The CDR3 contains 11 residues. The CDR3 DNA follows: TGCAGTGCTCGGCATTCGGAGACCCAGTACTTC. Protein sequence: CSARHSETQYF.

CDR3 residues: CASSEHYKNTGELFF. The DNA of the CDR3 is TGTGCCAGCAGTGAACACTATAAGAACACCGGGGAGCTGTTTTTT. The chain uses TRBV2 and TRBJ2-2; D is unclear. Per the germline V gene, CDR1 is SNHLY and CDR2 is FYNNEI. The CDR3 has 15 residues. V gave up 2 bases and J gave up 1 base, with 8 bases separating them.

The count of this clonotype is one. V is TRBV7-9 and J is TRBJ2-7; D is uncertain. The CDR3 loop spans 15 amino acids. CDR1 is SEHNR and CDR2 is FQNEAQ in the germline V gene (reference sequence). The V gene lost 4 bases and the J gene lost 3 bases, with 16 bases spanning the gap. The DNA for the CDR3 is TGTGCCAGCAGCTATACTGGACCTGCGAACTACGAGCAGTACTTC. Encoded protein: CASSYTGPANYEQYF.

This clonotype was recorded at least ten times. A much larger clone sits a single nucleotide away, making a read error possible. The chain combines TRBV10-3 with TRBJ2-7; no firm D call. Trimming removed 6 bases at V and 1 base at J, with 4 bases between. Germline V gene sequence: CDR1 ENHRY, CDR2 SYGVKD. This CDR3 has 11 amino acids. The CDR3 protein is CAISQSYEQYF. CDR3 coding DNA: TGTGCCATCAGCCAATCCTACGAGCAGTACTTC.